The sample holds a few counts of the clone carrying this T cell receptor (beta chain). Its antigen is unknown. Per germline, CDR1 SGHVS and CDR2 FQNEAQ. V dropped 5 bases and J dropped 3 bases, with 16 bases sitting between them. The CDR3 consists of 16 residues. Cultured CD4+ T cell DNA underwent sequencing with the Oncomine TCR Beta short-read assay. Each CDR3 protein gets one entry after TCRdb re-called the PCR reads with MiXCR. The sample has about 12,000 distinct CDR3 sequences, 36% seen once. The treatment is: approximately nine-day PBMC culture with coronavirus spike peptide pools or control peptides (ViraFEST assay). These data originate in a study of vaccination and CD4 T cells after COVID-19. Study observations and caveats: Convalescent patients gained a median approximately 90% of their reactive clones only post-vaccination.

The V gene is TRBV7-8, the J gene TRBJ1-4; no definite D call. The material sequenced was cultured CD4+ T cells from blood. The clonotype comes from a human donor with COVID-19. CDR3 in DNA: TGTGCCAGCAGCCTAAACTCCAGGCAGTCTAATGAAAAACTGTTTTTT. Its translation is CASSLNSRQSNEKLFF.